This TCR beta chain was recovered during a study of T cells in Graves' hyperthyroidism and ophthalmopathy. This CDR3 contains 12 residues. Deletions cut 4 bases from V and 1 base from J, with 2 bases between. The germline CDR1 and CDR2 sequences are SGHDT and YYEEEE. This clonotype was observed at least ten times. A much larger clone lies one base from this, so it may be a read error. Amplification of TCR beta CDR3 regions used RNA as the template. Carried out on the TCR CDR3, a first-round RT-PCR used the HTBI primer set. A single record per CDR3 protein comes from TCRdb applying MiXCR to the multiplex PCR reads. The table has hundreds of thousands of distinct CDR3 sequences, 35% to 45% seen once; the top ten hold about 9%.

The chain employs TRBV5-6 and TRBJ2-2, with no clear D. Sequenced input: blood. The receptor was isolated from a man between 18 and 35 years old with Graves' hyperthyroidism. CDR3 coding DNA: TGTGCCAGCAGCAAGAACACCGGGGAGCTGTTTTTT. Translated, it gives CASSKNTGELFF.